Following are 12 T cell receptor beta chains from one sample sequenced in a study of T-cell reconstitution after alpha-beta-depleted transplantation in children. Researchers prepared the TCRbeta library using unique molecular identifiers, the study reports. MiXCR was run by TCRdb on the PCR reads, yielding one entry per CDR3 protein. This table has approximately 1,000,000 distinct CDR3 sequences, about 29% appearing once. The source material was PBMCs, mostly from graft donor cells, sampled 360 days after TCRalphabeta/CD19-depleted stem cell transplant. Source of these receptors: a boy in the first two years of life who had a stem cell transplant for SCID, so the T cells may come from the graft donor.

This clonotype turned up a few times. The rearrangement uses TRBV20-1 and TRBJ2-7; 8 bases align to TRBD2. There are 14 residues in the CDR3. Germline trimming cut 1 base from V and 4 bases from J; bases unmatched to any gene: 6. CDR1 and CDR2 (germline): DFQATT, SNEGSKA (reference sequence). The CDR3 sequence is CSARGGGGPYEQYF. The CDR3 DNA reads as TGCAGTGCTAGAGGGGGCGGGGGGCCGTACGAGCAGTACTTC.

This clonotype was seen a handful of times. The chain employs TRBV5-1 and TRBJ2-3; unclear D gene. V dropped 2 bases and J dropped 5 bases, with 9 bases sitting between them. The CDR3 consists of 13 residues. The V gene's germline CDR1 is SGHRS and CDR2 YFSETQ. The CDR3 sequence is CASSLGRKDTQYF. In DNA form, the CDR3 reads TGCGCCAGCAGCTTAGGTCGTAAAGATACGCAGTATTTT.

This clonotype came up a few times. This chain connects TRBV12-3 or TRBV12-4 to TRBJ2-1; 7 nucleotides line up with TRBD2. The CDR3 loop spans 18 amino acids. The trim removed 7 bases at V and 0 bases at J, leaving 15 bases unmatched. In nucleotides, the CDR3 is TGTGCCAGCAAACCGGGGGGAGACTATTTTTACTCCTACAATGAGCAGTTCTTC. As protein: CASKPGGDYFYSYNEQFF.

The J gene is TRBJ2-2, the V gene TRBV7-3; D gene unclear. The CDR3 totals 14 residues. Germline values: CDR1 SGHTA, CDR2 FQGTGA. Deletions cut 4 bases from V and 8 bases from J, with 14 bases between. For the CDR3, the DNA is TGTGCCAGCAGCTCCTACCAAAGCGCAGGGGAGCTGTTTTTT. It specifies CASSSYQSAGELFF.

This chain uses TRBV5-1 with TRBJ2-7, with 8 bases identical to TRBD2. The CDR3 has 15 amino acids. Germline CDR1 is SGHRS and CDR2 is YFSETQ. With 0 bases clipped from V and 6 bases from J, the junction kept 8 bases outside the gene matches. The CDR3 nucleotides are TGCGCCAGCAGCTTGGAGGGACTAGGATGGAGCGAGCAGTACTTC. This translates into CASSLEGLGWSEQYF.

This clonotype showed up just a few times. The chain joins TRBV21-1 to TRBJ2-5; the D call of TRBD1 is as the table states it, not checked on the DNA. TRBV21-1 is designated a pseudogene. The CDR3 has 17 residues. CDR3 nucleotides: TGTGCCAGCAGCACGAAGTCCTGGCAGGGGGCGCGTGAGACCCAGTACTTC. It specifies CASSTKSWQGARETQYF.

V is TRBV12-3 or TRBV12-4 and J is TRBJ1-2, with TRBD1 identical over 7 bases. The V gene end was trimmed by 7 bases and the J gene end by 8 bases; junction bases not matched to a gene: 22. The CDR3 contains 17 residues. The CDR3 DNA is TGTGCCAGCACTCCCCAGGGGGGATCCCCAACCCGAAAAGGCTACACCTTC. Encoded protein: CASTPQGGSPTRKGYTF.

This chain joins TRBV5-1 and TRBJ2-3; 13 positions agree with TRBD2. Germline-derived CDR1 and CDR2 are SGHRS and YFSETQ. V was pared by 0 bases and J by 7 bases, with 8 bases of the junction left unmatched. The CDR3 is made up of 17 amino acids. This CDR3 is CASSLGLAGGPGNTQYF. The CDR3 DNA sequence: TGCGCCAGCAGCTTGGGACTAGCGGGGGGCCCGGGCAATACGCAGTATTTT. Based on the CDR3 plus reference TRBV5-1 and TRBJ2-3, the full variable domain is KAGVTQTPRYLIKTRGQQVTLSCSPISGHRSVSWYQQTPGQGLQFLFEYFSETQRNKGNFPGRFSGRQFSNSRSEMNVSTLELGDSALYLCASSLGLAGGPGNTQYFGPGTRLTVL.

V is TRBV5-1 and J is TRBJ2-7; D unclear. This CDR3 comprises 15 residues. Trimming shortened V by 0 bases and J by 0 bases, and 10 bases separated the two germline ends. The V gene's germline CDR1 is SGHRS and CDR2 YFSETQ. For the CDR3, the DNA is TGCGCCAGCAGCTTGGTCGCAGGATTCTCCTACGAGCAGTACTTC. It codes for CASSLVAGFSYEQYF.

V usage is TRBV24-1 and J usage is TRBJ2-1; possible D gene TRBD2, 5 bases. V was trimmed by 5 bases and J by 14 bases, leaving 18 bases between them. Germline V gene lookup returns CDR1 KGHDR and CDR2 SFDVKD. CDR3 size: 13 residues. The CDR3 DNA reads as TGTGCCACCAGTGCTGGAGCGACCCCGGAGGAGTTCTTC. Protein product: CATSAGATPEEFF.

This clonotype turned up a few times. The chain links TRBV12-3 or TRBV12-4 to TRBJ1-5; the match to TRBD1 covers 7 bases. Unmatched junction bases numbered 8, after V lost 6 bases and J lost 9 bases. This CDR3 is built from 13 residues. The DNA for the CDR3 is TGTGCCAGCAGCCAAGACAGGGAGTGGCCCCAGCATTTT. It translates to CASSQDREWPQHF.

This clonotype was detected a few times. The CDR3 DNA reads as TGCAGCGGCACACCAGGGGAGACCCAGTACTTC. Protein product: CSGTPGETQYF. The chain recombines TRBV29-1 with TRBJ2-5, with D possibly matching TRBD1 (5 bases). CDR1 SQVTM and CDR2 ANQGSEA come from the germline V gene. The CDR3 has 11 amino acids. The V end lost 7 bases, the J end lost 5 bases, and 11 bases lay between the germline ends.